This T cell receptor beta chain appears in the sequencing data of a study of blood T cell repertoires in COVID-19. CDR3 size: 17 residues. After removal of 0 bases from V and 5 bases from J, the junction contained 11 bases not matched to a gene. Germline V gene lookup returns CDR1 LGHNA and CDR2 YNFKEQ. Some clones are missing from TCRdb's copy, which holds only in-frame ones; the method was immunoSEQ multiplex PCR. This sample has 90,000 to 100,000 clones, with roughly 90% found just once. The source of this sequence is a man aged 60 to 69 with COVID-19, enrolled during active disease. V and J are TRBV4-2 and TRBJ2-7; TRBD2 aligns across 9 bases. The sequenced material came from peripheral blood. In DNA, the CDR3 is TGTGCCAGCAGCCAAGATCTAACCCGCGGGAGGGCCGACGAGCAGTACTTC. It encodes CASSQDLTRGRADEQYF.